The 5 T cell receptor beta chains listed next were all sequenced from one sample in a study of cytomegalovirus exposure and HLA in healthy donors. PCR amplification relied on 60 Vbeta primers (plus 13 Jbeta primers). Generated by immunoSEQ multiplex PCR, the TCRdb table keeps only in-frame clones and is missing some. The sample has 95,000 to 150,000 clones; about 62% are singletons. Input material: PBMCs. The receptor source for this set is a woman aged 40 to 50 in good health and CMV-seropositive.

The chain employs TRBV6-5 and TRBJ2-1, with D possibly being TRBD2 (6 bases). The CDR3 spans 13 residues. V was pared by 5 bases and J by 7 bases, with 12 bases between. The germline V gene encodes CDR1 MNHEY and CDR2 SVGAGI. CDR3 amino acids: CASSRLAANEQFF. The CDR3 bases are TGTGCCAGCAGTCGATTAGCGGCGAATGAGCAGTTCTTC.

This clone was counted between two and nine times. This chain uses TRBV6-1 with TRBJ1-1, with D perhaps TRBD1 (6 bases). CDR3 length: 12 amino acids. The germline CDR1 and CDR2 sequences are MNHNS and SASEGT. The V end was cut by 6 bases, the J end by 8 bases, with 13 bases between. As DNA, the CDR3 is TGTGCCAGCAGAATCCGGGACAAAGAAGCTTTCTTT. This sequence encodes CASRIRDKEAFF.

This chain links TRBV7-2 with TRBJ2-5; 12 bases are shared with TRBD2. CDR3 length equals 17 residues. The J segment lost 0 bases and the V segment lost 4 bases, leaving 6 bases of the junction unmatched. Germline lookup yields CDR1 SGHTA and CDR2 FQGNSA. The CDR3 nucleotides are TGTGCCAGCAGCTCTAGCGGGAGGGGGGGGTACCAAGAGACCCAGTACTTC. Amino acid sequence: CASSSSGRGGYQETQYF.

This CDR3 is CASSSLPGQGAEQYF. CDR3 DNA sequence: TGTGCCAGCAGCTCGCTACCGGGACAGGGGGCCGAGCAGTACTTC. The V call is TRBV7-3, the J call TRBJ2-7; 12 nucleotides agree with TRBD1. This CDR3 comprises 15 residues. In germline, CDR1 is SGHTA, CDR2 FQGTGA. V gave up 4 bases and J gave up 6 bases; unmatched junction bases: 7.

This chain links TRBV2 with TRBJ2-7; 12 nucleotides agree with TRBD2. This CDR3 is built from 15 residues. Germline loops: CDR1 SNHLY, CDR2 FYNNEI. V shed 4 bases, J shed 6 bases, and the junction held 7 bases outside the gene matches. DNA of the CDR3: TGTGCCAGCAGTGGTCTAGCGGGGGGGAAAGGCGAGCAGTACTTC. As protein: CASSGLAGGKGEQYF.